This T cell receptor beta chain comes out of a study of spatial heterogeneity in lung cancer (dated 2019 in TCRdb). General notes on the study: More beta-chain than alpha-chain transcripts were consistently detected, likely reflecting higher beta-chain transcript abundance. In the raw uncorrected reads, each unique combination of TCR and UMI appeared more than ten times on average. The study quantitatively compared TCR alpha and beta repertoires across multiple tumor regions, matched nontumor lung and blood in non-small cell lung cancer. The study linked features of the TCR repertoire to counts of nonsynonymous mutations, which were determined by whole-exome sequencing of tumor tissue. Both alpha and beta chains were TCR-sequenced in samples taken at surgery, namely 220 tumor regions, around 64 matched nontumor lung samples and about 52 PBMC samples. What the work shows at the level of the full study, not this receptor alone: Ubiquitous expanded tumor TCRs were found in blood more often at tumor resection than at routine follow-up. Additional single-cell paired TCR alpha and beta sequencing was considered necessary to confirm, at a functional level, the hypothesis that regional TCRs recognize regional mutations.

In its sample, this clonotype was seen many times. The antigen it binds to is not known. No much larger clone exists at a distance of one base, and base qualities are not known. Based on the germline V gene (reference sequence), the CDR1 and CDR2 sequences are SEHNR and FQNEAQ. The CDR3 goes from the cysteine to the phenylalanine over 16 residues. The retained sequence is limited to the CDR3, 48 bases, with the frame set at the first base. V drops 1 base and J drops 0 bases, leaving 12 bases in between. Taken with the paper, the label for time point translates to: sample taken at primary tumor resection. TCR sequencing used whole RNA extracted from tumor and nontumor lung tissue, or from cryopreserved PBMC samples, without cell sorting. The donors were some 72 patients from the lung TRACERx cohort who had early-stage, untreated non-small cell lung cancer. A patient was chosen for TCR sequencing only when enough RNA was available from at least two tumor regions.

Library preparation was by 5' RACE. For sequencing, a NextSeq 500 was employed. To allow correction of PCR and sequencing errors, the TCR library protocol tagged every TCR cDNA molecule with a unique molecular identifier. Per the authors' processing: TCR identification, UMI-based error correction and CDR3 extraction were all carried out with Decombinator tools. Expanded TCRs were defined as those above a frequency of 2 per 1,000, corresponding to the top 1% of the tumor frequency distribution. Renyi diversity was computed with the R vegan package after each repertoire had been subsampled 100 times to 5,000 TCRs. To build CDR3 similarity networks, amino acid triplet string-kernel similarity was used, and CDR3s were connected when their pairwise similarity was above 0.82. Clones were called with MiXCR by TCRdb after fastp trimmed the public reads at Q25, and only in-frame beta chains were retained. Every CDR3 protein is listed once, alongside the most common genes and DNA of its rows. These V and J calls originate from TCRdb's pipeline instead of the authors' own analysis. In this sample the table shows 60,000 to 65,000 distinct CDR3 sequences, about 8% of which occur a single time. The ten largest clones add up to approximately 15% of the sample.

The chain is made from TRBV7-9 and TRBJ1-1, with an unclear D gene assignment. The clonotype originates from a female donor with early-stage non-small cell lung cancer. Source: PBMCs, taken at surgery. The base sequence is TGTGCCAGCAGCTTAGTAAACGGAGGACTGAACACTGAAGCTTTCTTT. Translated, it gives CASSLVNGGLNTEAFF. Here the CDR3 is joined to the reference TRBV7-9 and TRBJ1-1 genes, and the full variable domain is: DTGVSQNPRHKITKRGQNVTFRCDPISEHNRLYWYRQTLGQGPEFLTYFQNEAQLEKSRLLSDRFSAERPKGSFSTLEIQRTEQGDSAMYLCASSLVNGGLNTEAFFGQGTRLTVV.